Below, 31 T cell receptor beta chains from the same sample are listed, as sequenced in a study of T cell changes during pregnancy in multiple sclerosis. Measured with immunoSEQ multiplex PCR; TCRdb has only the in-frame clones, and not every one. The data contain approximately 40,000 clones, more than 85% of them singletons. This sample comprised CD8+ T cells from peripheral blood mononuclear cells, obtained in the third trimester of pregnancy. Source of these receptors: a female donor with multiple sclerosis, enrolled in a pregnancy study.

This rearrangement joins TRBV5-5 to TRBJ2-1; the match to TRBD1 covers 8 bases. This CDR3 spans 13 amino acids. Germline V lookup: CDR1 SGHKS, CDR2 YYEKEE (reference sequence). V trimming: 7 bases; J trimming: 4 bases; junction bases outside the gene matches: 4. The CDR3 DNA follows: TGTGCCAGCGGGACAGGAGTATACAATGAGCAGTTCTTC. This gives the protein CASGTGVYNEQFF.

This clone is a singleton in its sample. The V and J genes are TRBV25-1 and TRBJ1-5, with D maybe TRBD1 (5 bases). Per germline, CDR1 MGHDK and CDR2 SYGVNS. Between the trimmed V and J ends, which lost 2 bases and 3 bases, there was a span of 8 bases. CDR3 length: 14 residues. The CDR3 DNA reads TGTGCCAGCAGTGAAGGGGCATCCAATCAGCCCCAGCATTTT. Encoded protein: CASSEGASNQPQHF.

The J gene is TRBJ2-3, the V gene TRBV5-1, with 8 bases identical to TRBD1. Germline-derived CDR1 and CDR2 are SGHRS and YFSETQ. The CDR3 covers 14 residues. The V gene end was trimmed by 5 bases and the J gene end by 0 bases; junction bases not matched to a gene: 2. The CDR3 sequence is CASRRTGSTDTQYF. The CDR3 DNA reads as TGCGCCAGCAGAAGGACAGGGAGCACAGATACGCAGTATTTT.

CDR3 DNA: TGTGCTAGTGGAGAGGATGGACTAGCGGGATTCACCGGGGAGCTGTTTTTT. It encodes CASGEDGLAGFTGELFF. This sequence joins TRBV12-5 and TRBJ2-2, with TRBD2 matching 12 bases. The V segment lost 6 bases and the J segment 4 bases; nucleotides outside the gene matches: 9. The length of the CDR3 is 17 residues. Per germline, CDR1 LGHNT and CDR2 FRNRAP.

In regard to this clone: This same CDR3 is encoded by further DNA sequences in the sample. The V and J genes are TRBV7-2 and TRBJ2-7; 11 bases are a match to TRBD1. After removal of 5 bases from V and 4 bases from J, the junction contained 4 bases not matched to a gene. Germline lookup yields CDR1 SGHTA and CDR2 FQGNSA. The length of the CDR3 is 14 residues. CDR3 sequence reads: CASSAGQGAYEQYF. CDR3 DNA sequence: TGTGCCAGCAGCGCAGGACAGGGGGCGTACGAGCAGTACTTC.

This rearrangement joins TRBV2 to TRBJ2-7, with 8 positions matching TRBD1. Germline loops: CDR1 SNHLY, CDR2 FYNNEI. CDR3 length: 15 amino acids. Unmatched junction bases numbered 10, after V lost 7 bases and J lost 2 bases. The CDR3 reads CASNTSRGLPYEQYF. CDR3 coding DNA: TGTGCCAGCAATACGAGCAGGGGGCTGCCCTACGAGCAGTACTTC.

CDR3 bases: TGTGCCAGCAGCTTAGTGCGCGGGAAGGCCGAGCAGTACTTC. Encoded protein: CASSLVRGKAEQYF. This chain joins TRBV7-9 and TRBJ2-7; D possibly corresponds to TRBD2 (6 bases). The germline gives CDR1 SEHNR, CDR2 FQNEAQ (reference sequence). The CDR3 is 14 amino acids. V lost 1 base to trimming and J lost 6 bases, with 13 bases between them.

The chain recombines TRBV11-3 with TRBJ1-2, with 8 bases fitting TRBD1. CDR3 size: 15 residues. Germline V gene data show CDR1 as SGHNT and CDR2 as YENEEA. Unmatched junction bases numbered 9, after V lost 5 bases and J lost 4 bases. The CDR3 loop reads CASSPRQGTAYGYTF. For the CDR3, the DNA is TGTGCCAGCAGCCCGCGACAGGGGACGGCCTATGGCTACACCTTC.

The chain joins TRBV5-1 to TRBJ1-1; D is unclear. CDR1 is SGHRS, CDR2 YFSETQ, per germline. Trimming cost V 0 bases and J 5 bases, with 8 bases left between them. CDR3 length equals 13 residues. In DNA, the CDR3 is TGCGCCAGCAGCTTGGTCGGGGTTACTGAAGCTTTCTTT. This sequence encodes CASSLVGVTEAFF.

CDR3 sequence (DNA): TGTGCCAGCAGTGACGGGGGGCGGGCAGGCGAGCAGTACTTC. Encoded protein: CASSDGGRAGEQYF. The chain combines TRBV6-5 with TRBJ2-7; TRBD2 might be the D (7 bases). Germline V gene sequence: CDR1 MNHEY, CDR2 SVGAGI. Deletions cut 5 bases from V and 6 bases from J, with 17 bases between. The CDR3 length is 14 residues.

This clone has more than one count but fewer than ten. V is TRBV6-4 and J is TRBJ1-2; D ambiguous. CDR1 and CDR2 (germline): MRHNA, SNTAGT. V shed 3 bases and J shed 6 bases, with 14 bases lying between them. The CDR3 length is 14 residues. The DNA for the CDR3 is TGTGCCAGCAGTGAGGGTTCCGAGGGTAATGGCTACACCTTC. Protein sequence: CASSEGSEGNGYTF.

The rearrangement links TRBV19 to TRBJ1-4; a weak D match, TRBD1 (5 bases). Trimming shortened V by 3 bases and J by 1 base, and 9 bases separated the two germline ends. The CDR3 is made up of 15 amino acids. Germline CDR1 is LNHDA and CDR2 is SQIVND (reference sequence). The CDR3 sequence: CASSIPRETNEKLFF. The CDR3 region has the DNA TGTGCCAGTAGTATTCCCAGGGAAACTAATGAAAAACTGTTTTTT.

This clone is labeled medium-sized. The chain carries TRBV15 and TRBJ1-3, with D hard to call. V gave up 0 bases and J gave up 1 base, with 10 bases separating them. The CDR3 is 16 amino acids. CDR1 is LNHNV and CDR2 is YYDKDF in the germline V gene (reference sequence). CDR3 sequence reads: CATSRDGRGSGNTIYF. CDR3 DNA sequence: TGTGCCACCAGCAGAGATGGCCGGGGTTCTGGAAACACCATATATTTT.

This chain links TRBV5-6 with TRBJ2-7; 10 bases line up with TRBD2. The CDR3 covers 15 residues. J gave up 3 bases and V 6 bases, and 9 bases lay outside the gene matches. The germline V gene has CDR1 SGHDT and CDR2 YYEEEE. The CDR3 nucleotides are TGTGCCAGCACCGAAGCGGGAGGGCCTTACTACGAGCAGTACTTC. As protein: CASTEAGGPYYEQYF.

The rearrangement links TRBV9 to TRBJ1-2, with a possible D match to TRBD1 (6 bases). The CDR3 is 14 amino acids. CDR1 is SGDLS and CDR2 is YYNGEE in the germline V gene. Trimming left V 3 bases short and J 0 bases short, with 9 bases between. The CDR3 spells CASSARGTNYGYTF. CDR3 DNA: TGTGCCAGCAGCGCCAGGGGAACTAACTATGGCTACACCTTC. Together with reference TRBV9 and TRBJ1-2, the CDR3 gives the full variable domain: DSGVTQTPKHLITATGQRVTLRCSPRSGDLSVYWYQQSLDQGLQFLIQYYNGEERAKGNILERFSAQQFPDLHSELNLSSLELGDSALYFCASSARGTNYGYTFGSGTRLTVV.

This rearrangement joins TRBV29-1 to TRBJ1-4; 7 bases line up with TRBD1. This CDR3 region has 13 residues. V lost 3 bases, J lost 6 bases, and 4 bases stayed unmatched. Per germline, CDR1 SQVTM and CDR2 ANQGSEA. CDR3 residues: CSVETGWDEKLFF. The CDR3 DNA sequence: TGCAGCGTTGAGACAGGGTGGGATGAAAAACTGTTTTTT.

The chain is built from TRBV18 and TRBJ2-7; D is ambiguous. Germline V CDR1 and CDR2: KGHSH, LQKENI. The CDR3 runs 14 residues. Trimming took off 2 bases at V and 3 bases at J, with 11 bases between the two ends. The CDR3 region has the DNA TGTGCCAGCTCACCAAAGAGGCTCTACTACGAGCAGTACTTC. Encoded protein: CASSPKRLYYEQYF.

The rearrangement links TRBV29-1 to TRBJ2-1; D gene uncertain. The germline V gene encodes CDR1 SQVTM and CDR2 ANQGSEA. V dropped 6 bases and J dropped 4 bases, with 10 bases sitting between them. This CDR3 has 12 residues. DNA of the CDR3: TGCAGCGTCCACATCCATTACAATGAGCAGTTCTTC. Protein: CSVHIHYNEQFF.

J is TRBJ1-2 and V is TRBV30, with D possibly matching TRBD1 (6 bases). Trimming stripped 5 bases from V and 4 bases from J, with 17 bases between. This CDR3 contains 14 residues. Germline V gives CDR1 GTSNPN, CDR2 SVGIG (reference sequence). CDR3 region: CAWSSGVSAYGYTF. Written as DNA, the CDR3 is TGTGCCTGGTCATCAGGGGTTTCGGCCTATGGCTACACCTTC.

The rearrangement joins TRBV4-1 to TRBJ2-1; TRBD2 is a possible D gene (5 bases). In germline, CDR1 is MGHRA, CDR2 YSYEKL. Trimming removed 1 base at V and 8 bases at J, with 12 bases between. This CDR3 contains 14 residues. The chain's CDR3 is CASSQATLGDEQFF. The CDR3 bases are TGCGCCAGCAGCCAAGCTACCCTCGGGGATGAGCAGTTCTTC.

The chain links TRBV6-5 to TRBJ2-7; D gene uncertain. Trimming stripped 5 bases from V and 3 bases from J, with 14 bases between. In germline, CDR1 is MNHEY, CDR2 SVGAGI. This CDR3 spans 14 amino acids. The DNA of the CDR3 is TGTGCCAGCAGTCCGACCTCAGGTAACTACGAGCAGTACTTC. Translated, it gives CASSPTSGNYEQYF.

This clone was seen a single time. The chain carries TRBV7-9 and TRBJ1-2, with 7 bases identical to TRBD1. Germline assignment: CDR1 SEHNR and CDR2 FQNEAQ (reference sequence). After removal of 7 bases from V and 4 bases from J, the junction contained 9 bases not matched to a gene. The CDR3 is made up of 14 amino acids. The chain's CDR3 is CASNAGTATYGYTF. In nucleotides, the CDR3 is TGTGCCAGCAATGCCGGGACAGCTACCTATGGCTACACCTTC.

V is TRBV4-3 and J is TRBJ1-1, with D uncertain. Germline V gene data show CDR1 as LGHNA and CDR2 as YSLEER. This CDR3 contains 13 residues. V gave up 0 bases and J gave up 2 bases, with 4 bases separating them. CDR3 bases: TGCGCCAGCAGCCAAGACAGAAACACTGAAGCTTTCTTT. Translated: CASSQDRNTEAFF.

CDR3 DNA: TGTGCCAGCAGCCAAGGGGAAGGGGGCTCTGGGGCCAACGTCCTGACTTTC. Its protein product is CASSQGEGGSGANVLTF. The chain couples TRBV4-2 to TRBJ2-6, with D possibly being TRBD1 (6 bases). The CDR3 spans 17 residues. V dropped 1 base and J dropped 0 bases, with 10 bases sitting between them. CDR1 is LGHNA, CDR2 YNFKEQ, per germline.

The chain links TRBV12-2 to TRBJ2-7; the table calls TRBD1, which could not be checked here. TRBV12-2 is noted as a pseudogene. The length of the CDR3 is 16 residues. In DNA, the CDR3 is TGTGCAAGTCGCTTACCTCCGTCCAGGGGGCGGGTAGGGCAGTACTTC. It codes for CASRLPPSRGRVGQYF.

This chain joins TRBV7-6 and TRBJ2-5; D might be TRBD2 (7 bases). CDR3 length: 16 amino acids. The germline CDR1 and CDR2 sequences are SGHVS and FNYEAQ. Trimming removed 1 base at V and 0 bases at J, with 12 bases between. CDR3 in amino acids: CASSLVGGAYQETQYF. In nucleotides, the CDR3 is TGTGCCAGCAGCTTAGTAGGGGGGGCGTACCAAGAGACCCAGTACTTC.

The chain has TRBV4-2 and TRBJ2-7; 7 bases map to TRBD2. Per the germline V gene, CDR1 is LGHNA and CDR2 is YNFKEQ. With 4 bases clipped from V and 0 bases from J, the junction kept 12 bases outside the gene matches. The CDR3 consists of 17 residues. The CDR3 DNA follows: TGTGCCAGCAGCCCCGAGGAGGGTGCGGGAGTCTCCTACGAGCAGTACTTC. Protein product: CASSPEEGAGVSYEQYF.

The chain is built from TRBV4-2 and TRBJ2-5; D unresolved. Between the trimmed V and J ends, which lost 0 bases and 5 bases, there was a span of 13 bases. The CDR3 spans 15 residues. CDR1 and CDR2 from the germline V gene are LGHNA and YNFKEQ. The CDR3 DNA follows: TGTGCCAGCAGCCAAGATCTCGTCACCCAGGAGACCCAGTACTTC. Translated, it gives CASSQDLVTQETQYF.

This clone was recorded only once. J is TRBJ1-2 and V is TRBV19; TRBD1 matches 7 bases. V trimming: 9 bases; J trimming: 2 bases; junction bases outside the gene matches: 3. Germline loops: CDR1 LNHDA, CDR2 SQIVND (reference sequence). The CDR3 runs 12 residues. CDR3 DNA: TGTGCCAGCGAGGGACAGAACTATGGCTACACCTTC. The encoded protein is CASEGQNYGYTF.

CDR3 DNA: TGTGCCACTCAACAGGGGGCTGGGTACGAGCAGTACTTC. Its translation: CATQQGAGYEQYF. The genes are TRBV27 and TRBJ2-7; 9 nucleotides match TRBD1. V lost 10 bases and J lost 4; bases outside the gene matches: 8. The CDR3 is 13 amino acids. The germline gives CDR1 MNHEY, CDR2 SMNVEV (reference sequence).

This clone was picked up one time. The chain joins TRBV7-9 to TRBJ1-3, with D perhaps TRBD1 (5 bases). This CDR3 contains 16 residues. Germline CDR1 reads SEHNR; CDR2 reads FQNEAQ (reference sequence). V was trimmed by 5 bases and J by 0 bases, leaving 14 bases between them. The CDR3 reads CASSASDKSSGNTIYF. The CDR3 DNA is TGTGCCAGCAGCGCCTCGGACAAATCCTCTGGAAACACCATATATTTT.